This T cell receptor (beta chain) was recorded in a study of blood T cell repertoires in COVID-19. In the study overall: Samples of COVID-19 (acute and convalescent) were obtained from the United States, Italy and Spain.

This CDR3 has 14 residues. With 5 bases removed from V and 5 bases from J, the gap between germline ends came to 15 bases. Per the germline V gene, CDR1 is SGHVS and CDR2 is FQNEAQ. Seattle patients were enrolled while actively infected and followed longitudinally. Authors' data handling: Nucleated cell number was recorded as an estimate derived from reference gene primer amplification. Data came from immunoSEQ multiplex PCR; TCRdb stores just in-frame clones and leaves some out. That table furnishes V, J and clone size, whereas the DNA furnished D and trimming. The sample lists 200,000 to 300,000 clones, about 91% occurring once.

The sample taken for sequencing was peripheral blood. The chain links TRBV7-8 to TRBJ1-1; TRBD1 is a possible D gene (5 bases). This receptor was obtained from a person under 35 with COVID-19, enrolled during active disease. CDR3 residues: CASSLGGGETEAFF. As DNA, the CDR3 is TGTGCCAGCAGCCTGGGGGGAGGAGAAACTGAAGCTTTCTTT.